This record covers a single TCR beta chain. Its antigen remains unknown. This record belongs to a study of T cell responses to AZD1222 COVID-19 vaccine. Study-level points and caveats: Across spike, vaccine-associated CD4 TCRs were found, dominant at 160-218 and 743-854.

Assay: immunoSEQ multiplex PCR; the TCRdb copy retains only in-frame clones and omits some. The repertoire holds tens of thousands of clones, nearly 90% seen once, with roughly 11% in the top ten. The CDR3 is 13 amino acids. From germline, CDR1 is KGHSH and CDR2 LQKENI. The TCR originated in an adult in good health. The chain has TRBV18 and TRBJ2-2, with D possibly TRBD2 on 5 matching bases. Material: peripheral blood, obtained on day 0 of AZD1222 vaccination. In DNA form, the CDR3 reads TGTGCGGGCCAGAACCGGGGCACCGGGGAGCTGTTTTTT. Amino acids: CAGQNRGTGELFF.